The clone carrying this TCR beta chain has at least ten counts. What it recognizes is unknown. This entry is derived from a study of T-cell memory formation after mild COVID-19. Study-level information: Each donor largely had its own TCR clusters. Study results and caveats: Of the contracting clones, CD4+ ones lay mainly in CM and EM, and CD8+ ones in EMRA. Later expanders leaned toward CD4+, whereas clones contracting from day 15 to 85 were balanced CD4/CD8.

5'RACE with constant-segment primers built TCRalpha and TCRbeta cDNA libraries with UMIs. TCRdb redid the calling of the 5' RACE reads with MiXCR, one entry per CDR3 protein. Among approximately 260,000 distinct CDR3 sequences, roughly 15% were seen once, and the ten largest hold approximately 3.5%. Germline V gene data show CDR1 as SGHRS and CDR2 as YFSETQ. With 3 bases clipped from V and 2 bases from J, the junction kept 6 bases outside the gene matches. The CDR3 has 15 residues. Material: PBMCs or a T cell subset sorted from them (not recorded which). The chain has TRBV5-1 and TRBJ1-1, with 8 bases matching TRBD1. This sequence originates from a man between 18 and 29 years old who had mild COVID-19 (a few samples of this study predate the infection). Cell type and time point are not known. The CDR3 bases are TGCGCCAGCAGCTATAGACAGGGGATAAACACTGAAGCTTTCTTT. This sequence encodes CASSYRQGINTEAFF.